A single sample gave rise to the 16 T cell receptor beta chains below, sequenced in a study of control samples from healthy donors and cancer patients. Only in-frame clones appear in the TCRdb table, and some are missing; sequencing was by immunoSEQ multiplex PCR. The repertoire holds around 110,000 clones, 85% to 90% seen once, with 2.3% in the top ten. The sample taken for sequencing was blood. These receptor sequences come from a woman aged 70-85 years in good health.

The J gene is TRBJ2-1, the V gene TRBV9; 9 nucleotides match TRBD2. Germline V gene lookup returns CDR1 SGDLS and CDR2 YYNGEE. With V trimmed by 2 bases and J by 0 bases, 9 bases remained unmatched. The CDR3 is made up of 18 amino acids. The DNA of the CDR3 is TGTGCCAGCAGCGTCGGGCTAGCGGGGTCCAGCTCCTACAATGAGCAGTTCTTC. Protein: CASSVGLAGSSSYNEQFF.

The J gene is TRBJ1-2, the V gene TRBV5-6, with 8 bases fitting TRBD1. Germline lookup yields CDR1 SGHDT and CDR2 YYEEEE. This CDR3 comprises 14 residues. J gave up 8 bases and V 3 bases, and 9 bases lay outside the gene matches. The CDR3 is CASSWGGQAEGYTF. The CDR3 nucleotides are TGTGCCAGCAGCTGGGGGGGACAGGCGGAGGGCTACACCTTC.

The CDR3 DNA follows: TGTGCCAGCAGCGGAAGGGGGCTCTATCAGCCCCAGCATTTT. Translated: CASSGRGLYQPQHF. V gene TRBV7-2 combines with J gene TRBJ1-5, with 7 positions matching TRBD1. The CDR3 loop spans 14 amino acids. V trimming: 5 bases; J trimming: 5 bases; junction bases outside the gene matches: 6. Germline V gene sequence: CDR1 SGHTA, CDR2 FQGNSA.

This sequence joins TRBV9 and TRBJ2-3; no clear D gene. The CDR3 loop spans 14 amino acids. Trimming took 0 bases from V and 6 from J, leaving 11 bases between them. Germline V CDR1 and CDR2: SGDLS, YYNGEE. CDR3 sequence (DNA): TGTGCCAGCAGCGTAGCCGGACCCGCGGATACGCAGTATTTT. It is translated as CASSVAGPADTQYF.

The rearrangement joins TRBV2 to TRBJ2-7; D may be TRBD1 (5 bases). CDR1 and CDR2 from the germline V gene are SNHLY and FYNNEI. The CDR3 is 15 amino acids. V was pared by 2 bases and J by 0 bases, with 11 bases between. This chain's CDR3 is CASSEKRGSSYEQYF. DNA of the CDR3: TGTGCCAGCAGTGAAAAAAGGGGTAGCTCCTACGAGCAGTACTTC.

The chain is built from TRBV2 and TRBJ1-6; the D gene is possibly TRBD1 (5 bases). The CDR3 runs to 17 residues. Germline lookup yields CDR1 SNHLY and CDR2 FYNNEI. Trimming left V 6 bases short and J 0 bases short, with 15 bases between. Here the CDR3 DNA reads TGTGCCAGCAGCGCCGGGACTGTTAGCTCCTATAATTCACCCCTCCACTTT. Its protein product is CASSAGTVSSYNSPLHF.

This clone appeared a single time. The V call is TRBV10-3, the J call TRBJ1-2; 7 bases fit TRBD1. The germline V gene encodes CDR1 ENHRY and CDR2 SYGVKD. V gave up 10 bases and J gave up 10 bases; unmatched junction bases: 15. The CDR3 totals 13 residues. CDR3 bases: TGTGCCACGACGGGACAGCCGGCTAGTGACTACACCTTC. This sequence encodes CATTGQPASDYTF.

This clone showed up just once. The chain uses TRBV2 and TRBJ1-1, with D hard to call. Trimming removed 1 base at V and 7 bases at J, with 4 bases between. CDR3 length: 11 residues. Germline lookup yields CDR1 SNHLY and CDR2 FYNNEI. The CDR3 coding sequence is TGTGCCAGCAGTGAAGTGGGTGAAGCTTTCTTT. This sequence encodes CASSEVGEAFF.

This clone has just a few counts. The chain combines TRBV4-2 with TRBJ1-5; 9 nucleotides agree with TRBD1. V lost 5 bases, J lost 7 bases, and 12 bases stayed unmatched. Germline lookup yields CDR1 LGHNA and CDR2 YNFKEQ. This CDR3 has 16 residues. CDR3 in amino acids: CASSYTLQGAGQPQHF. The CDR3 bases are TGTGCCAGCAGCTACACCTTACAGGGGGCCGGGCAGCCCCAGCATTTT.

This rearrangement joins TRBV7-6 to TRBJ2-3; D unclear. The CDR3 totals 16 residues. V lost 4 bases, J lost 4 bases, and 18 bases lay in between. The germline gives CDR1 SGHVS, CDR2 FNYEAQ. The CDR3 loop is CASSSPALAGSDTQYF. As DNA, the CDR3 is TGTGCCAGCAGCTCCCCGGCCTTAGCTGGCTCAGATACGCAGTATTTT.

This clone showed up just once. The gene calls are TRBV3-1 (or the pseudogene TRBV3-2) and TRBJ2-7; 7 bases line up with TRBD1. J lost 5 bases, V lost 4 bases, and 5 bases had no gene match. The CDR3 contains 13 residues. CDR1 and CDR2 from the germline V gene are LGHDT and YNNKEL (reference sequence). The CDR3 reads CASSRIGTDEQYF. The DNA for the CDR3 is TGTGCCAGCAGCCGGATTGGGACAGACGAGCAGTACTTC.

The rearrangement links TRBV5-1 to TRBJ1-5; tentatively, D is TRBD1 (6 bases). V lost 2 bases and J lost 2, with 8 bases in between. The CDR3 extends over 14 amino acids. Germline assignment: CDR1 SGHRS and CDR2 YFSETQ. CDR3 region: CASSLQGGNQPQHF. The CDR3 nucleotides read TGCGCCAGCAGCTTACAGGGAGGCAATCAGCCCCAGCATTTT. Complete variable domain (other parts from reference TRBV5-1 and TRBJ1-5): KAGVTQTPRYLIKTRGQQVTLSCSPISGHRSVSWYQQTPGQGLQFLFEYFSETQRNKGNFPGRFSGRQFSNSRSEMNVSTLELGDSALYLCASSLQGGNQPQHFGDGTRLSIL.

V and J are TRBV5-6 and TRBJ2-5; the match to TRBD2 covers 7 bases. The V and J ends lost 4 bases and 3 bases, in that order; junction bases with no gene match: 6. This CDR3 contains 14 residues. CDR1 SGHDT and CDR2 YYEEEE come from the germline V gene. The CDR3 DNA sequence: TGTGCCAGCAGCCCCCGGGACTATAAAGAGACCCAGTACTTC. Its translation: CASSPRDYKETQYF. The whole variable domain, filled in from reference TRBV5-6 and TRBJ2-5, reads DAGVTQSPTHLIKTRGQQVTLRCSPKSGHDTVSWYQQALGQGPQFIFQYYEEEERQRGNFPDRFSGHQFPNYSSELNVNALLLGDSALYLCASSPRDYKETQYFGPGTRLLVL.

CDR3 in amino acids: CASSLPGNEQFF. CDR3 DNA sequence: TGTGCCAGCAGCCTGCCCGGGAATGAGCAGTTCTTC. The chain employs TRBV3-1 (or the pseudogene TRBV3-2) and TRBJ2-1, with D uncertain. Germline CDR1 reads LGHDT; CDR2 reads YNNKEL (reference sequence). The CDR3 sequence is 12 residues long. Trimming took off 4 bases at V and 7 bases at J, with 8 bases between the two ends.

This chain uses TRBV4-2 with TRBJ2-7; the match to TRBD2 covers 12 bases. The length of the CDR3 is 14 residues. Germline values: CDR1 LGHNA, CDR2 YNFKEQ. The ends lost 5 bases at V and 5 bases at J; junction bases unmatched: 4. The CDR3 protein is CASSNLAGGDEQYF. CDR3 sequence (DNA): TGTGCCAGCAGCAATCTAGCGGGGGGGGACGAGCAGTACTTC.

The rearrangement uses TRBV18 and TRBJ1-1; D gene uncertain. V lost 4 bases to trimming and J lost 5 bases, with 14 bases between them. The CDR3 sequence is 14 residues long. Per germline, CDR1 KGHSH and CDR2 LQKENI. The CDR3 DNA reads as TGTGCCAGCTCACAGCGCCAGGCTGGGACTGAAGCTTTCTTT. The encoded protein is CASSQRQAGTEAFF.